This T cell receptor beta chain came from a study of cytomegalovirus exposure and HLA in healthy donors. Overall study findings and caveats: Most TCR sequences were uncommon, yet certain public TCRs appeared in many donors. Earlier analysis looked at TCR beta V segments, and most were productive about 90% or about 30% of the time. TCR beta V- and J-gene trimming, according to a later analysis, was linked to a missense DCLRE1C variant.

This CDR3 contains 14 residues. The V and J ends lost 4 bases and 4 bases, in that order; junction bases with no gene match: 6. Germline V lookup: CDR1 SGHNT, CDR2 YYREEE (reference sequence). Vbeta (60) and Jbeta (13) primers were used in the PCR. The authors' processing: As a later analysis found, there were 70 million to 90 million unique TCR beta chains, of which 8.5 million to 13 million were shared. Using immunoSEQ multiplex PCR, the repertoire was profiled, and TCRdb retains in-frame clones only, with some absent. The V and J calls and the clone size are those of that table, but D and trimming were determined from the DNA. This table has roughly 170,000 clones, 80% to 90% appearing once. The sample holds one count of this clone. Its antigen is currently unknown.

The specimen was PBMCs. The chain couples TRBV5-4 to TRBJ1-2; TRBD1 agrees at 8 bases. The receptor was derived from a girl aged 5 to 17 in good health and CMV-seropositive. The CDR3 loop is CASSIRGRGYGYTF. The CDR3 DNA follows: TGTGCCAGCAGCATCAGGGGGCGTGGCTATGGCTACACCTTC.